The sequence of this TCR beta chain was determined in a study of Ad26.COV2.S vaccination and SARS-CoV-2 variants. This clone was detected a few times. Libraries were prepared by immunoSEQ multiplex PCR; TCRdb keeps only in-frame clonotypes and omits some of them. Here the sample spans over 300,000 clones, 83% being singletons. Treatment here: some 20 received Ad26.COV2.S at low or high dose, single or two shots; 5 received placebo; per-sample allocation not given. Sampling occurred on day 63 after the first vaccine or placebo injection. An Ad26 vector was used to express Wuhan-strain SARS-CoV-2 spike as the vaccine. CDR3 length equals 14 residues. Germline CDR1 LGHNT, CDR2 FRNRAP. The V gene lost 4 bases and the J gene lost 4 bases, with 14 bases spanning the gap.

The starting material was peripheral blood, obtained in a trial of Ad26.COV2.S vaccine versus placebo. The source is a person between 18 and 65 years old who received the Ad26.COV2.S COVID-19 vaccine or a placebo. The chain combines TRBV12-5 with TRBJ2-7; TRBD1 or TRBD2 may be the D gene (6 bases each). The CDR3, as DNA: TGTGCTAGTGGTTCACAGGGAGGCGTGTACGAGCAGTACTTC. Its translation: CASGSQGGVYEQYF.